This T cell receptor beta chain is drawn from a study of T cells after yellow fever vaccination. TCRdb itself ran the 5' RACE reads through MiXCR, one entry per CDR3 protein. The sample lists more than 450,000 distinct CDR3 sequences; 21% were seen once. The receptor's source is a man aged 18 to 30 who received the YFV17D yellow fever vaccine. Sequenced material: PBMCs, taken 20 to 25 days after the first yellow fever vaccination.

The CDR3, as DNA: TGTGCCAGCAGCGCGACGGGTGGAACCGGGGAGCTGTTTTTT. Translated: CASSATGGTGELFF. The genes are TRBV7-2 and TRBJ2-2; D not certain. CDR1 and CDR2 from the germline V gene are SGHTA and FQGNSA. V lost 5 bases and J lost 5, with 12 bases in between. There are 14 residues in the CDR3. The variable domain in full, with the rest retrieved from reference TRBV7-2 and TRBJ2-2, is GAGVSQSPSNKVTEKGKDVELRCDPISGHTALYWYRQSLGQGLEFLIYFQGNSAPDKSGLPSDRFSAERTGGSVSTLTIQRTQQEDSAVYLCASSATGGTGELFFGEGSRLTVL.